This T cell receptor (beta chain) comes out of a study of neoadjuvant nivolumab and ipilimumab in lung cancer. As for the study in general: Nivolumab 3 mg/kg was given days 1, 15 and 29, plus ipilimumab 1 mg/kg day 1 in combination.

About this clone: Antigen specificity is unknown.

There are 11 residues in the CDR3. V lost 1 base to trimming and J lost 8 bases, with 5 bases between them. CDR1 and CDR2 (germline): GTSNPN, SVGIG (reference sequence). The study's findings and limits: From pretherapy to surgery, tumor richness and clonality rose with dual therapy. Resected-tumor TCR richness correlated positively with pretherapy blood richness.

Sequenced by immunoSEQ multiplex PCR; TCRdb stores in-frame clones only, minus some. The sample includes 15,000 to 20,000 clones, around 76% of them seen just once. The material sequenced was tumor tissue, taken after neoadjuvant nivolumab, alone or with ipilimumab, at or shortly before surgery. The gene calls are TRBV30 and TRBJ2-2; D is uncertain. The sequence derives from an adult with non-small cell lung cancer. The CDR3 DNA is TGTGCCTGGAGTGGGTTGGGGGAGCTGTTTTTT. Its translation is CAWSGLGELFF.